This T cell receptor (beta chain) was found in a study of T cell changes during pregnancy in multiple sclerosis. Measured with immunoSEQ multiplex PCR; TCRdb has only the in-frame clones, and not every one. In the table there are approximately 45,000 clones, roughly 80% of which are singletons. This clone was seen only once. The CDR3 covers 16 residues. The germline V gene encodes CDR1 LGHNA and CDR2 YNFKEQ. The ends were cut back, 0 bases at V and 7 bases at J, with 18 bases in the middle. This sequence was found in a female donor with multiple sclerosis, enrolled in a pregnancy study. The sequencing here drew on CD4+ T cells from peripheral blood mononuclear cells, taken before pregnancy. The rearrangement links TRBV4-2 to TRBJ1-2; no clear D. This chain's CDR3 is CASSQDAMGAPGGYTF. In DNA, the CDR3 is TGTGCCAGCAGCCAAGACGCGATGGGTGCACCAGGTGGCTACACCTTC.